What follows are 13 T cell receptor beta chains derived from one specimen sequenced in a study of T-cell reconstitution after alpha-beta-depleted transplantation in children (dated by TCRdb to 2015 to 2016). The library relied on PCR. Instrument used: Illumina HiSeq 2500. TCR library preparation used molecular barcoding, with unique molecular identifiers applied to normalize quantification of the TCRbeta repertoire. TCRdb trimmed public reads at Q25 via fastp, called clones via MiXCR and kept in-frame beta chains. CDR3 protein sequences are deduplicated, and each keeps its most common genes and DNA. In all, the sample holds around 45,000 distinct CDR3 sequences, and approximately 52% of those were seen once. About two fifths of the sample belongs to the ten largest clones. Explained via the paper, the treatment or condition label denotes: allogeneic hematopoietic cell transplantation with graft depleted of TCRalphabeta T cells and CD19 B cells.

This sample comprised peripheral blood, obtained before TCRalphabeta/CD19-depleted stem cell transplant. All receptors come from a boy under two years old with SCID, due to receive a stem cell transplant.

This chain links TRBV11-2 with TRBJ2-2; maybe TRBD1 (5 bases). Trimming shortened V by 4 bases and J by 5 bases, and 8 bases separated the two germline ends. The CDR3 runs 13 residues. Germline CDR1 SGHAT, CDR2 FQNNGV. The CDR3 reads CASSWQGTGELFF. CDR3 nucleotides: TGTGCCAGCAGCTGGCAGGGTACCGGGGAGCTGTTTTTT.

This clonotype has a handful of counts. J is TRBJ2-5 and V is TRBV10-3; 12 bases match TRBD2. With V trimmed by 5 bases and J by 0 bases, 4 bases remained unmatched. The CDR3 sequence is 16 residues long. CDR1 is ENHRY, CDR2 SYGVKD, per germline. The CDR3 bases are TGTGCCATCAGTAAGACTAGCGGGGGTAACCAAGAGACCCAGTACTTC. This sequence encodes CAISKTSGGNQETQYF.

The chain recombines TRBV7-6 with TRBJ2-3; no definite D call. The CDR3 covers 12 residues. From germline, CDR1 is SGHVS and CDR2 FNYEAQ. The ends were cut back, 1 base at V and 2 bases at J, with 1 base in the middle. The chain's CDR3 is CASSLDTDTQYF. CDR3 bases: TGTGCCAGCAGCTTAGACACAGATACGCAGTATTTT.

The chain has TRBV7-9 and TRBJ2-7; no definite D call. CDR3 length: 14 residues. Germline loops: CDR1 SEHNR, CDR2 FQNEAQ (reference sequence). V lost 3 bases, J lost 2 bases, and 11 bases lay in between. CDR3 region: CASSFSGLAYEQYF. CDR3 bases: TGTGCCAGCAGCTTCTCCGGGTTGGCCTACGAGCAGTACTTC.

This clonotype was seen only a few times. The chain carries TRBV15 and TRBJ1-5; D is unresolved. From germline, CDR1 is LNHNV and CDR2 YYDKDF (reference sequence). Between the trimmed V and J ends, which lost 5 bases and 2 bases, there was a span of 7 bases. The CDR3 is made up of 13 amino acids. The CDR3 bases are TGTGCCACCAGCGGAAGGCGCAATCAGCCCCAGCATTTT. This sequence encodes CATSGRRNQPQHF.

Points on this clonotype: The junction does not match germline at one end; this may be a read error. The chain couples TRBV5-4 to TRBJ2-1, with D possibly TRBD1 on 5 matching bases. Germline CDR1 is SGHNT and CDR2 is YYREEE (reference sequence). The CDR3 extends over 21 amino acids. The CDR3 DNA follows: TGTGCCAGCGGCTTGGGGCTTCTGGGAATGGGGCAAAGACGGACCTACAATGAGCAGTTCTTC. This sequence encodes CASGLGLLGMGQRRTYNEQFF.

The chain joins TRBV5-4 to TRBJ2-1, with 10 bases identical to TRBD2. V shed 2 bases and J 3 bases; nucleotides not matched to a gene: 2. The CDR3 is 15 residues long. The germline gives CDR1 SGHNT, CDR2 YYREEE (reference sequence). The CDR3 DNA reads as TGTGCCAGCAGCTTCACTAGCGGGGACTACAATGAGCAGTTCTTC. This sequence encodes CASSFTSGDYNEQFF.

This chain joins TRBV28 and TRBJ2-5; tentative D call: TRBD1 (6 bases). V lost 6 bases, J lost 9 bases, and 14 bases lay in between. The V gene's germline CDR1 is MDHEN and CDR2 SYDVKM. There are 12 residues in the CDR3. The CDR3 coding sequence is TGTGCCAGCAGCCGGGCCGAGGGGGCCCAGTACTTC. Protein sequence: CASSRAEGAQYF.

The chain is built from TRBV25-1 and TRBJ2-1, with TRBD2 matching over 8 bases. The germline gives CDR1 MGHDK, CDR2 SYGVNS. V trimming: 8 bases; J trimming: 4 bases; junction bases outside the gene matches: 1. The CDR3 length is 12 residues. The CDR3 nucleotides are TGTGCCAGCGAGCGGGAGTACAATGAGCAGTTCTTC. Translated: CASEREYNEQFF.

The chain combines TRBV5-1 with TRBJ2-3; no reliable D call. With 0 bases removed from V and 6 bases from J, the gap between germline ends came to 14 bases. The CDR3 is 15 residues long. CDR1 is SGHRS, CDR2 YFSETQ, per germline. This CDR3 is CASSLEDPSRDTQYF. The CDR3 DNA sequence: TGCGCCAGCAGCTTGGAGGACCCGTCCAGGGATACGCAGTATTTT.

This clonotype has a handful of counts. This rearrangement joins TRBV27 to TRBJ2-1, with D perhaps assigned TRBD1 or TRBD2 (5 bases each). Germline values: CDR1 MNHEY, CDR2 SMNVEV (reference sequence). This CDR3 has 17 amino acids. Between the trimmed V and J ends, which lost 2 bases and 8 bases, there was a span of 22 bases. For the CDR3, the DNA is TGTGCCAGCAGTTTACGGTTTGGGGACCCGAAGCGCCATGAGCAGTTCTTC. Encoded protein: CASSLRFGDPKRHEQFF.

The chain joins TRBV20-1 to TRBJ1-1, with D possibly being TRBD1 (6 bases). Germline CDR1 and CDR2: DFQATT and SNEGSKA (reference sequence). CDR3 length: 12 amino acids. Trimming removed 1 base at V and 5 bases at J, with 8 bases between. The CDR3 sequence: CSARAGETEAFF. CDR3 coding DNA: TGCAGTGCTAGAGCAGGGGAGACTGAAGCTTTCTTT.

This chain links TRBV5-1 with TRBJ2-1; D may be TRBD2 (5 bases). Germline V gene lookup returns CDR1 SGHRS and CDR2 YFSETQ. The CDR3 covers 15 residues. The ends were cut back, 1 base at V and 7 bases at J, with 15 bases in the middle. CDR3 sequence: CASSLTSGTRNEQFF. CDR3 bases: TGCGCCAGCAGCTTGACCAGCGGCACGAGAAATGAGCAGTTCTTC.